Listed below are T cell receptor beta chains from one sample, sequenced in a study of regulatory T cells in long-lasting Graves disease. TCRdb analysed the multiplex PCR reads with MiXCR anew, one entry per CDR3 protein. The table has 360,000 or so distinct CDR3 sequences, roughly 17% seen once. This same sample was also taken into another study, of T cells in Graves' hyperthyroidism and ophthalmopathy.

The specimen comprised peripheral blood mononuclear cells (PBMCs), sampled at new diagnosis, from a patient treated with antithyroid drugs. These receptors were collected from a middle-aged man with Graves disease. The CDR3 runs from the conserved cysteine through the conserved F or W. Fields, in order: V gene, CDR3 length, D gene, J gene, CDR3 protein. The D gene is left open where the match is weak.

>TRBV12-3/TRBV12-4|14|-|TRBJ2-2
CASIGVVSTGELFF
>TRBV27|16|-|TRBJ1-1
CASSSAGRGGDTEAFF
>TRBV5-6|17|TRBD1|TRBJ1-5
CASSHGVPQGLGQPQHF
>TRBV3-1|13|-|TRBJ2-5
CASSHHQVKTQYF
>TRBV28|16|-|TRBJ2-5
CASSLSPGSQAWTQYF
>TRBV6-6|14|-|TRBJ1-1
CASSYSQGYTEAFF
>TRBV6-1|18|-|TRBJ1-5
CASISSLWSTGSDQPQHF
>TRBV20-1|13|-|TRBJ1-1
CSATVEGDTEAFF
>TRBV14|15|-|TRBJ1-5
CASSEERGLNQPQHF
>TRBV3-1|13|TRBD2|TRBJ2-7
CASSPRGGREQYF
>TRBV20-1|15|TRBD1|TRBJ2-5
CSARELGRGFETQYF
>TRBV6-1|14|TRBD1|TRBJ2-7
CASSDLGQGYEQYF
>TRBV4-2|18|TRBD1|TRBJ1-4
CASSQDRILDRRNEKLFF
>TRBV7-3|15|-|TRBJ1-3
CASSFDSRSGNTIYF
>TRBV7-6|15|-|TRBJ2-3
CASSLRGAMTDTQYF
>TRBV11-2|14|-|TRBJ2-7
CASSLAGGGSEQYF
>TRBV20-1|16|-|TRBJ2-6
CSARKGYGSGANVLTF
>TRBV7-9|14|-|TRBJ2-7
CASSSTGPLYEQYF
>TRBV2|17|TRBD2|TRBJ2-4
CASSEGLAGGRRNIQYF
>TRBV12-5|19|-|TRBJ2-7
CASGLVLRGPGTSSYEQYF
>TRBV4-1|16|-|TRBJ2-2
CASSQEADVNTGELFF
>TRBV5-1|16|-|TRBJ2-3
CASSLARLPGTDTQYF
>TRBV24-1|13|-|TRBJ1-1
CATSDVMNTEAFF
>TRBV20-1|13|-|TRBJ1-2
CSAREEVNYGYTF
>TRBV5-1|15|-|TRBJ2-5
CASSLFSRGQETQYF